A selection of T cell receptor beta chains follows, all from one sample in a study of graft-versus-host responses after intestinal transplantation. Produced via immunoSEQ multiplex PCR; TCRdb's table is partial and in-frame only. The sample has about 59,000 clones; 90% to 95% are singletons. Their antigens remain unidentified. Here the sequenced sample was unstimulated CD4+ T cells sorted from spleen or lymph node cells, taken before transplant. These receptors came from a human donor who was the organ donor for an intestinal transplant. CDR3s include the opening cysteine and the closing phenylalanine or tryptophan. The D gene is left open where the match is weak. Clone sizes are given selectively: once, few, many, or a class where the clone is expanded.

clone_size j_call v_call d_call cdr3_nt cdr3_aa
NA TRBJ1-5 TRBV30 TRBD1 TGTGCCTGGAGTCGTCCCGGGACAGGGGTTAGCAATCAGCCCCAGCATTTT CAWSRPGTGVSNQPQHF
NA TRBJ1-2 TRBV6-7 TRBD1 TGTGCCAGCACCTCACAGGGGTTTCCTTATGGCTACACCTTC CASTSQGFPYGYTF
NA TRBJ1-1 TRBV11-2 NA TGTGCCAGCAGCCTAGGGGACCCGAACACTGAAGCTTTCTTT CASSLGDPNTEAFF
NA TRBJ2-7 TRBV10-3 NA TGTGCCATCAACACCGGGGGCTACGAGCAGTACTTC CAINTGGYEQYF
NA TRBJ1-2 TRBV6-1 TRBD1 TGTGCCAGCAGTGAAAACCCGACAGGGCGAGGCTACACCTTC CASSENPTGRGYTF
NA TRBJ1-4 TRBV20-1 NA TGCAGTGCCCACCGTAATGAAAAACTGTTTTTT CSAHRNEKLFF
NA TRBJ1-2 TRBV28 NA TGTGCCAGCAGCCCTTCCATGTCGGATACTCTACAGATAAACTATGGCTACACCTTC CASSPSMSDTLQINYGYTF
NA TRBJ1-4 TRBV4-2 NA TGTGCCAGCAGCCAGGGTCGGAGGGAAAAACTGTTTTTT CASSQGRREKLFF
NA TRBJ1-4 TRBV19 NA TGTGCCAGTAGTGCCAGATCAGGGGCAACTAATGAAAAACTGTTTTTT CASSARSGATNEKLFF
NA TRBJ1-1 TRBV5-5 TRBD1 TGTGCCAGCAGCGAAGAGACAGGGGCCTCGAACACTGAAGCTTTCTTT CASSEETGASNTEAFF
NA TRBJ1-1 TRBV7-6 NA TGTGCCAGCAGCCGAGGAACAGGGATAAACACTGAAGCTTTCTTT CASSRGTGINTEAFF
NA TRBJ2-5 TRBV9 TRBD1 TGTGCCAGCAGCCTAGGGCAGGGGGCGTTAGAGACCCAGTACTTC CASSLGQGALETQYF
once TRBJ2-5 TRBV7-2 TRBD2 TGTGCCAGCAGCTTAGGAGGCGGGGGGGCCGGGGAGACCCAGTACTTC CASSLGGGGAGETQYF
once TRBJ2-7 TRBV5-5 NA TGTGCCAGCAGTTTACAGGTTGGCCTCACCTACGAGCAGTACTTC CASSLQVGLTYEQYF
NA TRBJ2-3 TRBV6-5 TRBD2 TGTGCCAGCAAGAAGCGGGGGAGCACAGATACGCAGTATTTT CASKKRGSTDTQYF
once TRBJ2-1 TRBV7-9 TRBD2 TGTGCCAGCAGCTTAGTTGGTTGGACTAGCGGTAACAATGAGCAGTTCTTC CASSLVGWTSGNNEQFF
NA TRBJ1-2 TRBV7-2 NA TGTGCCAGCAGCTTAACTAACTATGGCTACACCTTC CASSLTNYGYTF
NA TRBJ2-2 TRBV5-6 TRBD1 TGTGCCAGCAGCTTGGCGGACAGGGTAACCGGGGAGCTGTTTTTT CASSLADRVTGELFF
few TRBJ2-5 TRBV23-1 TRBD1 TGCGCCAGCAGCTCGCCAAGACAGGGTGAAGGAGAGACCCAGTACTTC CASSSPRQGEGETQYF
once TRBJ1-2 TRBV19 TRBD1 TGTGCCAGTAGTATTCGTAAGGGGGCTGGAATTAACTATGGCTACACCTTC CASSIRKGAGINYGYTF
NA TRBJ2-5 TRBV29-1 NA TGCAGCGGAGCCTCTTGGATGGCTTACCAAGAGACCCAGTACTTC CSGASWMAYQETQYF
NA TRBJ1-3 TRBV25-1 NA TGTGCCAGCAGTGACCCCAGGCGCTCTGGAAACACCATATATTTT CASSDPRRSGNTIYF
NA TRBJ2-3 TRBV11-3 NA TGTGCCAGCAGTGAGAGTGCAGATACGCAGTATTTT CASSESADTQYF
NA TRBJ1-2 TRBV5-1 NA TGCGCCAGCAGCCGGGACAAAAACTATGGCTACACCTTC CASSRDKNYGYTF
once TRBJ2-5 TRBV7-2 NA TGTGCCAGCAGCCCCTATGCTGGAGAGACCCAGTACTTC CASSPYAGETQYF
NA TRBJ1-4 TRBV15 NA TGTGCCACCAGCAGAGCCAGGGTAAGGGCCTTGTCATGGGGCGAAAAACTGTTTTTT CATSRARVRALSWGEKLFF
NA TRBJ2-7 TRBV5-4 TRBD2 TGTGCCAGCAGCTTGGGCGGACTAGCCTACGAGCAGTACTTC CASSLGGLAYEQYF
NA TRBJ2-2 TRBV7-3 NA TGTGCCAGCAGCTTACTAGCGAACACCGGGGAGCTGTTTTTT CASSLLANTGELFF
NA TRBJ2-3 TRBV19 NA TGTGCCAGCTCCCCCGGGGGAAGCACAGATACGCAGTATTTT CASSPGGSTDTQYF
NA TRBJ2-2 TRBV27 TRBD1 TGTGCCAGCAGTTTAGACAGGGCGGTTGGCACCGGGGAGCTGTTTTTT CASSLDRAVGTGELFF
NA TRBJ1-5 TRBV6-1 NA TGTGCCAGCAGTGAAGTGGTAGGGGCTTGGGGCAATCAGCCCCAGCATTTT CASSEVVGAWGNQPQHF
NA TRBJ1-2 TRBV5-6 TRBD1 TGTGCCAGCAGCTTGGTTGGGTGGATGACAGGGGATGGCTACACCTTC CASSLVGWMTGDGYTF
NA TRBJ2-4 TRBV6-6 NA TGTGCCAGCAGTTACCTAGACAAACTAGCCAAAAACATTCAGTACTTC CASSYLDKLAKNIQYF
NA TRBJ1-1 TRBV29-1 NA TGCAGCTCCCGCGGAGGGGGTCTCACTGAAGCTTTCTTT CSSRGGGLTEAFF
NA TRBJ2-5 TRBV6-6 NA TGTGCCAGCGGCCAGGAAGAGACCCAGTACTTC CASGQEETQYF
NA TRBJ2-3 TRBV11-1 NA TGTGCCAGCAGCTTTGCGGTCCCTAGCACAGATACGCAGTATTTT CASSFAVPSTDTQYF
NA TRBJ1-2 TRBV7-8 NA TGTGCCAGCAGCTCTCGACAGGACGGGCTACGCTATGGCTACACCTTC CASSSRQDGLRYGYTF
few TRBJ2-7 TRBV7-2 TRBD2 TGTGCCAGCAGCCGTATAGCGGGGGGGGTGAGCTCCTACGAGCAGTACTTC CASSRIAGGVSSYEQYF
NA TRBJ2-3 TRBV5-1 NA TGCGCCAGCAGACTAGCAGCCGATACGCAGTATTTT CASRLAADTQYF
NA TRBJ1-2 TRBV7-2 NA TGTGCCAGCAGCTTATATGGGCAGGATTATGGCTACACCTTC CASSLYGQDYGYTF
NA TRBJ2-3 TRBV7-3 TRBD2 TGTGCCAGCAGACCTAGCGGGGGGGCCGCAGATACGCAGTATTTT CASRPSGGAADTQYF
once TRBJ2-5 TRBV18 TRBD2 TGTGCCAGCTCACCACCGCTAGCGGGGGTGCTCCAAGAGACCCAGTACTTC CASSPPLAGVLQETQYF
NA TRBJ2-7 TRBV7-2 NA TGTGCCAGCAGCTTGTCCGGGGCGAATTACGCCTACGAGCAGTACTTC CASSLSGANYAYEQYF
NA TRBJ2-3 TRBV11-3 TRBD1 TGTGCCAGCAGCTTAGGAAGGACAGGGATCACAGATACGCAGTATTTT CASSLGRTGITDTQYF
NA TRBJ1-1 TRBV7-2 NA TGTGCCAGCAGCTTCCAAGACGGTTACACTGAAGCTTTCTTT CASSFQDGYTEAFF
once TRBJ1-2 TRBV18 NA TGTGCCAGCTCACCGGGACCGCACTATGGCTACACCTTC CASSPGPHYGYTF
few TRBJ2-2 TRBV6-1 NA TGTGCCAGCAGTGATTCGGCCACATGGGGCACCGGGGAGCTGTTTTTT CASSDSATWGTGELFF
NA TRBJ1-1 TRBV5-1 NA TGCGCCAGCGGGAACAGGGCCGACACTGAAGCTTTCTTT CASGNRADTEAFF
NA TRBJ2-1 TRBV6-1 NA TGTGCCAGCAGAGTTACAGCGTTCTCCTACAATGAGCAGTTCTTC CASRVTAFSYNEQFF
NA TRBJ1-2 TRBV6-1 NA TGTGCCAGCAGTGATCCGGGCCTCTCATACTATGGCTACACCTTC CASSDPGLSYYGYTF
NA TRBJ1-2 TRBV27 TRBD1 TGTGCCAGCAGTTTGACAGGGGGGTATTATGGCTACACCTTC CASSLTGGYYGYTF
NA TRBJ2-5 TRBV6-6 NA TGTGCCAGCAGTCCCTGGACGGGAGAGACCCAGTACTTC CASSPWTGETQYF
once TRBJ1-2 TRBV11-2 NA TGTGCCAGCAGCTTAAGCAGGGGTGGTGGCTACACCTTC CASSLSRGGGYTF
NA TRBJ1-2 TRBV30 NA TGTGCCTGGAGAAGTGGGGACTATGGCTACACCTTC CAWRSGDYGYTF
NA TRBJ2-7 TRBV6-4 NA TGTGCCAGCAGTGTCTTTATACAGGTCCCTCATTTCTACGAGCAGTACTTC CASSVFIQVPHFYEQYF
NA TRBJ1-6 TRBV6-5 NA TGTGCCAGCAGTTACTGGGCGGAGGGTAATTCACCCCTCCACTTT CASSYWAEGNSPLHF
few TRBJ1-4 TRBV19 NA TGTGCCAGTAGTATAATAGGTGAAAAACTGTTTTTT CASSIIGEKLFF
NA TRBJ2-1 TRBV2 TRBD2 TGTGCCAGCAGCGGGCGGGGGAACTACAATGAGCAGTTCTTC CASSGRGNYNEQFF
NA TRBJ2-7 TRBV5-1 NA TGCGCCAGCAGCTTGGGGAAACCGAACTACGAGCAGTACTTC CASSLGKPNYEQYF